The clone carrying this TCR beta chain is a singleton in its sample. Its antigen is unknown. Clones were sequenced by immunoSEQ multiplex PCR, and TCRdb holds only the in-frame ones, with some missing. The table shows roughly 2.4 million clones, with about 94% occurring only once. Germline CDR1 reads SEHNR; CDR2 reads FQNEAQ (reference sequence). This CDR3 is 15 amino acids long. The V end was cut by 3 bases, the J end by 8 bases, with 19 bases between. The data stem from a study of shared clonotypes between healthy human individuals. Study results and limitations: Lower generation probabilities were found for non-shared clonotypes than for those shared by all four donors. Larger estimated richness was generally recorded for naive subsets relative to memory subsets.

This TCR was sampled from a man in his late teens or twenties in good health. Sequenced sample: naive CD4+ T cells sorted from blood. Subset in this sample: CD45RA+ positively selected. This rearrangement joins TRBV7-9 to TRBJ1-2, with unresolved D. CDR3: CASSLSYLPGGGYTF. In DNA, the CDR3 is TGTGCCAGCAGCTTGTCCTACCTCCCGGGCGGGGGCTACACCTTC.